This T cell receptor (beta chain) came from a study of blood T cells in healthy people across ages. V lost 2 bases and J lost 5, with 9 bases in between. The CDR3 sequence is 13 residues long. Germline values: CDR1 SGHDN, CDR2 FVKESK. Overall study results and limits: There was no known CMV status for donors, so expanded clonotype changes were possibly confounded. Age advanced and TCR beta diversity per million T cells fell, roughly linearly. Diversity estimates from one million T cells were considered underestimates.

With respect to this clonotype: Its matching antigen is unknown.

Primed by a sample-barcoded 5' primer and a J-beta primer mix, a second PCR proceeded for about 7 to 12 cycles. The template-switch adaptor, which had 12 random nucleotides, put a tag on each cDNA molecule. TCRdb called the 5' RACE reads again in MiXCR, with one record for every CDR3 protein. This table has about 290,000 distinct CDR3 sequences, 27% appearing once. The V and J genes are TRBV14 and TRBJ1-1; D uncertain. This sequence originates from a woman aged 65 to 85 in good health. The specimen was blood. The CDR3 is CASSQIGGTEAFF. The CDR3 nucleotides read TGTGCCAGCAGCCAAATAGGCGGGACTGAAGCTTTCTTT.